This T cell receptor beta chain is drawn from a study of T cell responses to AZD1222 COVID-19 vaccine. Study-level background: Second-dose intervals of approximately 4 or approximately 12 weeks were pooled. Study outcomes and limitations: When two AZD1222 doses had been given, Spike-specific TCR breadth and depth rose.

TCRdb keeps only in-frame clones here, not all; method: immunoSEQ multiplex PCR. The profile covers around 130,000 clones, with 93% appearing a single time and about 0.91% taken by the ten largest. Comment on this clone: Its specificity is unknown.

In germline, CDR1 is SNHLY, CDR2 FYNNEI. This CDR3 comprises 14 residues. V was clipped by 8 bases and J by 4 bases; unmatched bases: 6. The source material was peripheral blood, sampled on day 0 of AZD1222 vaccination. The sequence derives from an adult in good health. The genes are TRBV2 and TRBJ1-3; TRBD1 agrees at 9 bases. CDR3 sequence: CASHRGRGGNTIYF. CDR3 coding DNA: TGTGCCAGCCACAGGGGGCGAGGAGGAAACACCATATATTTT.